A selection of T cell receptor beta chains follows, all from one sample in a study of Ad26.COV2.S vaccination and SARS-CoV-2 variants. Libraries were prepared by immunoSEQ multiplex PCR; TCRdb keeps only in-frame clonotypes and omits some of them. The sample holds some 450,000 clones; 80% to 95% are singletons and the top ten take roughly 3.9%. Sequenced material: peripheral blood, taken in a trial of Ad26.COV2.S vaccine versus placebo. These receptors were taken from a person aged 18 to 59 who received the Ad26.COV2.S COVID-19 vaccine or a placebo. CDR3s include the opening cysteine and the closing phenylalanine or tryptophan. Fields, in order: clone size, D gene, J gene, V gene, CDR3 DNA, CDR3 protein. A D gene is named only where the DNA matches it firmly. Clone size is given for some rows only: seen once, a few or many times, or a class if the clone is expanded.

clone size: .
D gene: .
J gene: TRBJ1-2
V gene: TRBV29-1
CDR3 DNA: TGCAGCGTTGAGACCGGAACGCTAAACTATGGCTACACCTTC
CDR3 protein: CSVETGTLNYGYTF

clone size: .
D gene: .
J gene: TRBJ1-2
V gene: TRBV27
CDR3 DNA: TGTGCCAGCAGTTTATCGGCCAGCTACTATGGCTACACCTTC
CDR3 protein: CASSLSASYYGYTF

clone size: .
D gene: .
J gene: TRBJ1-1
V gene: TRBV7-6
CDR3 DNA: TGTGCCAGCTCCCGAGGGCAGGGCGGTGGGTACACTGAAGCTTTCTTT
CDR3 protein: CASSRGQGGGYTEAFF

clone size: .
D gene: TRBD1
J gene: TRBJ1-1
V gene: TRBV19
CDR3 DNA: TGTGCCAGGGACAGGGAAATGAACACTGAAGCTTTCTTT
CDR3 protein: CARDREMNTEAFF

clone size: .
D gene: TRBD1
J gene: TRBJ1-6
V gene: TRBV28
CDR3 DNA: TGTGCCAGCAGGCGGGACAGGGAGGATTCACCCCTCCACTTT
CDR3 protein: CASRRDREDSPLHF

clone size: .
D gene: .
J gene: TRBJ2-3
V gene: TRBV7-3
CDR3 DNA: TGTGCCAGCAGCTTGATACCCCGTAGAGGGGCGAAGGAGGCAGATACGCAGTATTTT
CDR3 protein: CASSLIPRRGAKEADTQYF

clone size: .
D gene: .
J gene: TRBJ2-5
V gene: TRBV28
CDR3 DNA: TGTGCCAGCAGCCAGCCCGCTTTGGGGGAAGAGACCCAGTACTTC
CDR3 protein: CASSQPALGEETQYF

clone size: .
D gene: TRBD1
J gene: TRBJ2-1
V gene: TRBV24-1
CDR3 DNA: TGTGCCACCAATGGACAGGGGGCCAATGAGCAGTTCTTC
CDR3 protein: CATNGQGANEQFF

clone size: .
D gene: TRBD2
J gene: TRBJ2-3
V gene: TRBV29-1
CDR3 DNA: TGCAGCCGGGTGGCGGGAGGGTTCACAGATACGCAGTATTTT
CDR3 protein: CSRVAGGFTDTQYF

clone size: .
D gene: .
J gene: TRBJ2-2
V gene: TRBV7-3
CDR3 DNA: TGTGCCAGCAGCTTGGGTCCCCCCTCCACCGGGGAGCTGTTTTTT
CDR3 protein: CASSLGPPSTGELFF

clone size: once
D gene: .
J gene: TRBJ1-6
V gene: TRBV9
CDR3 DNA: TGTGCCAGCAGCGTAGAAGACGGATTCGGGAATTCACCCCTCCACTTT
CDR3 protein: CASSVEDGFGNSPLHF

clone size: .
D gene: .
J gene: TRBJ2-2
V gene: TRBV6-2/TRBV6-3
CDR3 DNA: TGTGCCAGCAGTCTCCTATCAGGGGCCCACACCGGGGAGCTGTTTTTT
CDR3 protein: CASSLLSGAHTGELFF

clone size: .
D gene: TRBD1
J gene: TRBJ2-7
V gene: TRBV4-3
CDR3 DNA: TGCGCCAGCAGCCGCAGGGGGCAGAGCTACGAGCAGTACTTC
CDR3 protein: CASSRRGQSYEQYF

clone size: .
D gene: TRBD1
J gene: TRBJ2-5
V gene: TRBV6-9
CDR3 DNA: TGTGCCAGCAGTTATTTCCCGGACAGGGTGACGGAGACCCAGTACTTC
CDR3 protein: CASSYFPDRVTETQYF

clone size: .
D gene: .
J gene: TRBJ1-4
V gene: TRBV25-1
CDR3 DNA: TGTGCCAGCAGTGACTATCCCCAAAATAATGAAAAACTGTTTTTT
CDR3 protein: CASSDYPQNNEKLFF

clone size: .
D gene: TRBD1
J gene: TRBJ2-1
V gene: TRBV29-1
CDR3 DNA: TGCAGCGTGGGGACAGGAAAGGGGTACAATGAGCAGTTCTTC
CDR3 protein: CSVGTGKGYNEQFF

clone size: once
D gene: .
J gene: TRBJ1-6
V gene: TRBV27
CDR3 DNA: TGTGCCAGCAGCCTAACCCTGGGGCATTCACCCCTCCACTTT
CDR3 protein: CASSLTLGHSPLHF

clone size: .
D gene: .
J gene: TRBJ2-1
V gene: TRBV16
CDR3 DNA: TGTGCCAGCAGCCAATTATCGGGAGTGGCGTACAATGAGCAGTTCTTC
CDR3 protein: CASSQLSGVAYNEQFF

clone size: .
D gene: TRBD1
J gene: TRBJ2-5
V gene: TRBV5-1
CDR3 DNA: TGCGCCAGCAGCTTGCCGGGACAGGAAAAGACCCAGTACTTC
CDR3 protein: CASSLPGQEKTQYF

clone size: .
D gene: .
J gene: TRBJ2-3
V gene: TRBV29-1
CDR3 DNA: TGCAGCGCGGGGCCCACAGATACGCAGTATTTT
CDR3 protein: CSAGPTDTQYF

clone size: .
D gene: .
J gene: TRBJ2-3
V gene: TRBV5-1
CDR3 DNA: TGCGCCAGCAGTTACGGTTCCGGTTCCCAAGATACGCAGTATTTT
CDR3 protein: CASSYGSGSQDTQYF

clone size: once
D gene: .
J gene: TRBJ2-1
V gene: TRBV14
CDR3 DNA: TGTGCCAGCAGCCAAGAGGCTATTCCTTTTTACAATGAGCAGTTCTTC
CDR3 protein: CASSQEAIPFYNEQFF

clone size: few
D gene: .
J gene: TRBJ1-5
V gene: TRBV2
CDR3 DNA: TGTGCCAGCAGCGCGGGGGCTGGCAATCAGCCCCAGCATTTT
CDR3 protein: CASSAGAGNQPQHF

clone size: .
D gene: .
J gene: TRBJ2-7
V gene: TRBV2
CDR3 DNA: TGTGCCAGCAGTGAAGGGGTGGGTTCCCACTACGAGCAGTACTTC
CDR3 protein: CASSEGVGSHYEQYF

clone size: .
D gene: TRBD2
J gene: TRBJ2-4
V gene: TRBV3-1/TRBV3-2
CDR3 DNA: TGTGCCAGCAGCCAAGATGTTCCGGGAGGGTTCGTAACTGGGACCAAAAACATTCAGTACTTC
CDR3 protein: CASSQDVPGGFVTGTKNIQYF

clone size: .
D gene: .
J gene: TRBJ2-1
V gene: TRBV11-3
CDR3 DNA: TGTGCCAGCAGCTTAGCTGGGGGACTCTCGGGGGATCTCTACAATGAGCAGTTCTTC
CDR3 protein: CASSLAGGLSGDLYNEQFF

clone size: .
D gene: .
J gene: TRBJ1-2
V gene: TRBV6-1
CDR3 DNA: TGTGCCAGCAGTGAAACGCACGGCTACACCTTC
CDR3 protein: CASSETHGYTF

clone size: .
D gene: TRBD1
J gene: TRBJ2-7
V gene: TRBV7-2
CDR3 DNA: TGTGCCAGCAAAACAGGGGCCACCTACGAGCAGTACTTC
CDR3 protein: CASKTGATYEQYF

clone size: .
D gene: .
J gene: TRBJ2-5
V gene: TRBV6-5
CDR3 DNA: TGTGCCAGCAGTTTCGGGGCAGAAGAGACCCAGTACTTC
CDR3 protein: CASSFGAEETQYF

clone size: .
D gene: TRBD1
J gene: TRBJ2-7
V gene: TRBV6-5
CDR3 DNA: TGTGCCAGCAGTAGACAGGGGGCGCGGTACGAGCAGTACTTC
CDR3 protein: CASSRQGARYEQYF

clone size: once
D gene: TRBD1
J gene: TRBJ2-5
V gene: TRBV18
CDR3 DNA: TGTGCCAGCTCGCTCGGGACAGCCCAAGAGACCCAGTACTTC
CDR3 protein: CASSLGTAQETQYF

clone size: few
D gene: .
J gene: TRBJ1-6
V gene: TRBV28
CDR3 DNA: TGTGCCAGCAGTATTGGCCGTTCACCCCTCCACTTT
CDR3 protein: CASSIGRSPLHF

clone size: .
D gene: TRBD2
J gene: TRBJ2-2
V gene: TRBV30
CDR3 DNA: TGTGCCTGGAGTGTGGCGTGGGAGGGCCCTGCCGGGGAGCTGTTTTTT
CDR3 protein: CAWSVAWEGPAGELFF

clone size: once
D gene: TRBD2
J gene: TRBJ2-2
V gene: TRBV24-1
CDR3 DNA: TGTGCCACCAGTGAACCCGGGACTAGCAACGGGGAGCTGTTTTTT
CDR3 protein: CATSEPGTSNGELFF

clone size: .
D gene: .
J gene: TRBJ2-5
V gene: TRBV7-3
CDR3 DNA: TGTGCCAGCAGCCCGGACAGGCCTCGGAGGGGTGGGGAGACCCAGTACTTC
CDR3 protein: CASSPDRPRRGGETQYF

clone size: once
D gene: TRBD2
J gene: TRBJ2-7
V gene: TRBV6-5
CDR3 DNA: TGTGCCAGCAGTCTACGAGCGGGAGCCGACTACGAGCAGTACTTC
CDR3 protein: CASSLRAGADYEQYF

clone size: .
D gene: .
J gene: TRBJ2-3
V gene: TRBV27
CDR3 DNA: TGTGCCAGCAGTTCCAGGCACCTCACAGATACGCAGTATTTT
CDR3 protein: CASSSRHLTDTQYF

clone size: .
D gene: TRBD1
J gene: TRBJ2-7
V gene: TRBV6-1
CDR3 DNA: TGTGCCAGCAGTGACCGGGACAGGGGTCGCGAGCAGTACTTC
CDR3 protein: CASSDRDRGREQYF

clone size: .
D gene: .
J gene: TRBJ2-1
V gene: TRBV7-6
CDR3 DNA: TGTGCCAGCAGCTTAGGACGCGAGTACAATGAGCAGTTCTTC
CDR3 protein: CASSLGREYNEQFF

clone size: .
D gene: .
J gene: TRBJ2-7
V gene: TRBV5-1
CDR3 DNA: TGCGCCAGCAGCTTGGGCCAGGACTACGAGCAGTACTTC
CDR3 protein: CASSLGQDYEQYF

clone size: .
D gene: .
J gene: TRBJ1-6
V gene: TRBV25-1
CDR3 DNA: TGTGCCAGCAGTGGGGGGTCTCGGACAGATAATTCACCCCTCCACTTT
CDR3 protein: CASSGGSRTDNSPLHF

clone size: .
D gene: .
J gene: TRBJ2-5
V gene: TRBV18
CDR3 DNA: TGTGCCAGCTCACCAACACAAGAGACCCAGTACTTC
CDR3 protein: CASSPTQETQYF

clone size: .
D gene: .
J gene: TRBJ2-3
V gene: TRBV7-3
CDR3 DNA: TGTGCCAGCAGCTTAGAGTACAGCTCCGATACGCAGTATTTT
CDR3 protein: CASSLEYSSDTQYF

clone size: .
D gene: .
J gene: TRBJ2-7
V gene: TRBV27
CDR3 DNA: TGTGCCAGCAGTAACAAGACCCTTCCACGAGCAGTACACGAGCAGTACTTC
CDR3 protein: CASSNKTLPRAVHEQYF

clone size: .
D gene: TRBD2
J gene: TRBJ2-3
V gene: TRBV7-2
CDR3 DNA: TGTGCCAGCAGCTTGCGGACTAGCGGGCTAGATACGCAGTATTTT
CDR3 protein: CASSLRTSGLDTQYF

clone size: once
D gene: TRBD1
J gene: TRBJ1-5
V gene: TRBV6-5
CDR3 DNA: TGTGCCAGCAGCGTGACAGGGGCGAACAATCAGCCCCAGCATTTT
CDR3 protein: CASSVTGANNQPQHF

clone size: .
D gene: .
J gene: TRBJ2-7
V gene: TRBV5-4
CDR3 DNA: TGTGCCAGCAGCTTGGGTCCTCTCTCCTACGAGCAGTACTTC
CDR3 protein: CASSLGPLSYEQYF

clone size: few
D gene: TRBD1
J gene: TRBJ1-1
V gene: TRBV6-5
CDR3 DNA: TGTGCCAGCAGTAGGACAGGGGGCGACGCTTTCTTT
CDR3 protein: CASSRTGGDAFF

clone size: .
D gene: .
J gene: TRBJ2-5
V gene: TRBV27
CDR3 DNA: TGTGCCAGCAGTTTATTAGGGCCCGAACTGAAAGAGACCCAGTACTTC
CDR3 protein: CASSLLGPELKETQYF

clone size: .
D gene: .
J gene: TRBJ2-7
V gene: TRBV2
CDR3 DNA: TGTGCCAGCAGCCAGTCCCCGGGACAACCGAAATGGGAGCAGTACTTC
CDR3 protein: CASSQSPGQPKWEQYF

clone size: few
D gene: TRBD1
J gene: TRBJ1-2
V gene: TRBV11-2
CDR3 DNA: TGTGCCAGCAGCGCCGACAGGGTAGTAAATGGCTACACCTTC
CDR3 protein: CASSADRVVNGYTF

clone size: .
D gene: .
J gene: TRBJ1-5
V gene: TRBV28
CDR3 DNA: TGTGCCAGCAGACTTGAGAAGGGCGGCAATCAGCCCCAGCATTTT
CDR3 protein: CASRLEKGGNQPQHF

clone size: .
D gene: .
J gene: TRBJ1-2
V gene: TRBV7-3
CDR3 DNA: TGTGCCAGCAGCTTAAGCGGGGGGCAAGGCTACACCTTC
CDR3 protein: CASSLSGGQGYTF

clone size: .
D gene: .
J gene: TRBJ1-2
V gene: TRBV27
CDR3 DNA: TGTGCCAGCAGTTCCATAGGAAGGGGAGGGGGCTACACCTTC
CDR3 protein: CASSSIGRGGGYTF

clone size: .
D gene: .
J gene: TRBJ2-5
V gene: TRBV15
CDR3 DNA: TGTGCCACCAGCAGTGGGTTAGGTGGACATCAAGAAACCCAGTACTTC
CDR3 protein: CATSSGLGGHQETQYF

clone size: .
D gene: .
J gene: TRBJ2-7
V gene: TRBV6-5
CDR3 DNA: TGTGCCAGCAGTTACTCGGTCGCAGCCCCGTGGTACGAGCAGTACTTC
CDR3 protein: CASSYSVAAPWYEQYF

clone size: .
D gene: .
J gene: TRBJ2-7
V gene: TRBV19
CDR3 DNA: TGTGCCAGTAGTACTGGACATTCCTCCTACGAGCAGTACTTC
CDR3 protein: CASSTGHSSYEQYF

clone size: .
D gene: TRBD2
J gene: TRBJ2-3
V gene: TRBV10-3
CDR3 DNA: TGTGCCATCAGCCCGACTAGCGGGAGGCCTAGCACAGATACGCAGTATTTT
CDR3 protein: CAISPTSGRPSTDTQYF

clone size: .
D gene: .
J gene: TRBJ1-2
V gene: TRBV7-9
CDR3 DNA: TGTGCCAGCAGCCCGGGTCGGGGGAGCTATGGCTACACCTTC
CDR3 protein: CASSPGRGSYGYTF

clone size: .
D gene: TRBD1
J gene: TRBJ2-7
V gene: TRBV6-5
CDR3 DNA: TGTGCCAGCCGGACAGGGGGTAATGTCGAGCAGTACTTC
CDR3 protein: CASRTGGNVEQYF